The rows below give T cell receptor beta chains drawn from one sample of a study of T cell responses to AZD1222 COVID-19 vaccine. Libraries were prepared by immunoSEQ multiplex PCR; TCRdb keeps only in-frame clonotypes and omits some of them. The table includes approximately 170,000 clones, just over 90% detected once. The sequences come from peripheral blood, collected 28 days after the second AZD1222 dose. These receptors were collected from an adult who received the AZD1222 COVID-19 vaccine. CDR3s include the opening cysteine and the closing phenylalanine or tryptophan. A D gene is named only where the DNA matches it firmly. Only some rows state a clone size, as once, few, many or a class for expanded clones.

TGTGCCAGCAGCTTAGGGGATTCAACTAATGAAAAACTGTTTTTT,CASSLGDSTNEKLFF,TRBV5-4,-,-,TRBJ1-4
TGCGCCAGCACCCGGGGGGGCTTTTTCTCCGGGGAGCTGTTTTTT,CASTRGGFFSGELFF,TRBV10-2,-,TRBD2,TRBJ2-2
TGCGCCAGCAGCCCCTTAGCCGGGTCCCAATACAATGAGCAGTTCTTC,CASSPLAGSQYNEQFF,TRBV4-1,-,-,TRBJ2-1
TGTGCCAGCAGCTTAGCGGGGAGGGATACGCAGTATTTT,CASSLAGRDTQYF,TRBV7-6,-,-,TRBJ2-3
TGTGCCAGCTCACCAGGAGGAGGGGGCAGGACTGAAGCTTTCTTT,CASSPGGGGRTEAFF,TRBV18,few,TRBD1,TRBJ1-1
TGTGCCAGCAGCCCCACAGGGAGACGGGACACCGGGGAGCTGTTTTTT,CASSPTGRRDTGELFF,TRBV9,-,-,TRBJ2-2
TGTGCCAGCAGGGGGGCTGGGGAGACCCAGTACTTC,CASRGAGETQYF,TRBV6-5,-,-,TRBJ2-5
TGTGCCAGTAGGTCCGGGGCTTCTTATCAGCCCCAGCATTTT,CASRSGASYQPQHF,TRBV19,few,-,TRBJ1-5
TGTGCCAGCAGTTTTGCAGATACGCAGTATTTT,CASSFADTQYF,TRBV6-5,-,-,TRBJ2-3
TGCGCCAGCAGCCCTACAGGGGATCGGCCCCAGCATTTT,CASSPTGDRPQHF,TRBV4-1,once,TRBD1,TRBJ1-5
TGTGCCAGCAGCTTGGGTTTACTTCCCCTCCACTTT,CASSLGLLPLHF,TRBV5-6,-,-,TRBJ1-6
TGCGCCAGCAGCTCCGACCACACTGAAGCTTTCTTT,CASSSDHTEAFF,TRBV5-1,-,-,TRBJ1-1
TGTGCCAGCAGCTCTGACAGGGGGGGCTATGGCTACACCTTC,CASSSDRGGYGYTF,TRBV5-6,-,TRBD1,TRBJ1-2
TGTGCCAGCAGCGTCGGGTCTAATGAAAAACTGTTTTTT,CASSVGSNEKLFF,TRBV9,-,-,TRBJ1-4
TGTGCCAGCAGTTACAGGGTAGGCAAAAACATTCAGTACTTC,CASSYRVGKNIQYF,TRBV2,-,-,TRBJ2-4
TGTGCCAGCAGTGAATTTCGGCAAAATTCCTACGAGCAGTACTTC,CASSEFRQNSYEQYF,TRBV6-1,-,-,TRBJ2-7
TGTGCCAGCAGCTTAACAAGCCGGGACAGTTTCTACGAGCAGTACTTC,CASSLTSRDSFYEQYF,TRBV7-8,-,TRBD1,TRBJ2-7
TGTGCCAGCAGCTTGCGAACTAGCGGCTACGACGAGCAGTACTTC,CASSLRTSGYDEQYF,TRBV5-8,once,TRBD2,TRBJ2-7
TGTGCCAGCCCGGGACAGGGCCCGTCTGGCACAGATACGCAGTATTTT,CASPGQGPSGTDTQYF,TRBV5-4,-,TRBD1,TRBJ2-3
TGTGCCAGTAGTCCGAGCGGGACACCAAGCTCCTACGAGCAGTACTTC,CASSPSGTPSSYEQYF,TRBV19,-,-,TRBJ2-7
TGCAGCGTCGCGACAGGGGCCAGCACAGATACGCAGTATTTT,CSVATGASTDTQYF,TRBV29-1,-,TRBD1,TRBJ2-3
TGTGCCAGCAGCTTGACTAGCGGGGGGTATGAGCAGTTCTTC,CASSLTSGGYEQFF,TRBV5-5,once,TRBD2,TRBJ2-1
TGTGCCAGCAGTTTATCCCTCGACAACCGGGCGGGGGATACGCAGTATTTT,CASSLSLDNRAGDTQYF,TRBV27,once,-,TRBJ2-3
TGTGCCAGCAGCTTAACTCGAGTAAAGGGAGAGACCCAGTACTTC,CASSLTRVKGETQYF,TRBV7-3,-,-,TRBJ2-5
TGCAGCGCCGACGACCCGCACTATGGCTACACCTTC,CSADDPHYGYTF,TRBV29-1,-,-,TRBJ1-2
TGTGCCAGCAGCTTGGACAGGGGTGACTCACCCCTCCACTTT,CASSLDRGDSPLHF,TRBV11-2,-,TRBD1,TRBJ1-6
TGTGCCAGCAGCCGCGGGGGGGCCTTACCGGAGACCCAGTACTTC,CASSRGGALPETQYF,TRBV6-5,-,TRBD2,TRBJ2-5
TGTGCCAGCAGTGTGATGAGCCCGAGAGGTAGCAATCAGCCCCAGCATTTT,CASSVMSPRGSNQPQHF,TRBV2,-,-,TRBJ1-5
TGCAGCGTTGTTCCCACAGGGGACACTGAAGCTTTCTTT,CSVVPTGDTEAFF,TRBV29-1,-,TRBD1,TRBJ1-1
TGTGCCATCAGTGGACAGGGCAACTATGGCTACACCTTC,CAISGQGNYGYTF,TRBV10-3,-,TRBD1,TRBJ1-2
TGTGCCAGCAGCTTGGCCGTAGGGAGGCATTCACCCCTCCACTTT,CASSLAVGRHSPLHF,TRBV11-2,-,-,TRBJ1-6
TGTGCCAGCTCACCAGGCAGGGGATACACTGAAGCTTTCTTT,CASSPGRGYTEAFF,TRBV18,-,-,TRBJ1-1
TGTGCCAGCAGCTCCCTGGACAGGGGGACCGGCTACACCTTC,CASSSLDRGTGYTF,TRBV11-2,-,TRBD1,TRBJ1-2
TGCGCCAGCAGCTTGGGTTGGGAGCAAGAGACCCAGTACTTC,CASSLGWEQETQYF,TRBV5-1,once,-,TRBJ2-5
TGTGCCAGCACTTCAGGGAACTATGGCTACACCTTC,CASTSGNYGYTF,TRBV6-5,-,-,TRBJ1-2